A selection of T cell receptor beta chains follows, all from one sample in a study of Ad26.COV2.S vaccination and SARS-CoV-2 variants. Sequencing was performed with immunoSEQ multiplex PCR; in TCRdb, only in-frame clones are kept and a portion is missing. This sample yields fewer than 150,000 clones, of which about nine tenths are seen a single time; around 5.1% belongs to the top ten. This specimen consisted of peripheral blood, obtained after recovery from COVID-19. These receptors all come from a human donor who had recovered from COVID-19. The CDR3 runs from the conserved cysteine through the conserved F or W. D genes are given only for firm matches. A row's size may be missing; if present it is once, few, many or a size class.

d_gene: -
abundance: -
j_gene: TRBJ1-4
v_gene: TRBV6-6
CDR3aa: CAAGINEKLFF
CDR3nt: TGTGCCGCCGGGATCAATGAAAAACTGTTTTTT

d_gene: -
abundance: -
j_gene: TRBJ2-3
v_gene: TRBV12-3/TRBV12-4
CDR3aa: CASSFADTQYF
CDR3nt: TGTGCCAGCAGTTTTGCAGATACGCAGTATTTT

d_gene: -
abundance: -
j_gene: TRBJ1-6
v_gene: TRBV7-2
CDR3aa: CASSLAPRTRSPLHF
CDR3nt: TGTGCCAGCAGCTTAGCACCCCGGACTAGATCACCCCTCCACTTT

d_gene: -
abundance: -
j_gene: TRBJ2-2
v_gene: TRBV27
CDR3aa: CASSFAREFRPGELFF
CDR3nt: TGTGCCAGCAGTTTTGCCAGGGAGTTTAGACCCGGGGAGCTGTTTTTT

d_gene: -
abundance: -
j_gene: TRBJ1-1
v_gene: TRBV13
CDR3aa: CASSSHVTDTEAFF
CDR3nt: TGTGCCAGCAGCTCCCACGTGACTGACACTGAAGCTTTCTTT

d_gene: -
abundance: -
j_gene: TRBJ1-1
v_gene: TRBV5-1
CDR3aa: CASSWDLGATEAFF
CDR3nt: TGCGCCAGCAGTTGGGACTTGGGGGCCACTGAAGCTTTCTTT

d_gene: -
abundance: -
j_gene: TRBJ2-1
v_gene: TRBV5-5
CDR3aa: CASSLVGTENEQFF
CDR3nt: TGTGCCAGCAGCTTGGTCGGGACCGAAAATGAGCAGTTCTTC

d_gene: -
abundance: -
j_gene: TRBJ1-1
v_gene: TRBV27
CDR3aa: CATRRVNMNTEAFF
CDR3nt: TGTGCCACCCGTCGGGTGAACATGAACACTGAAGCTTTCTTT

d_gene: TRBD2
abundance: -
j_gene: TRBJ2-1
v_gene: TRBV7-8
CDR3aa: CASSFLAGGFSYNEQFF
CDR3nt: TGTGCCAGCAGCTTCCTAGCGGGGGGGTTCTCCTACAATGAGCAGTTCTTC

d_gene: -
abundance: -
j_gene: TRBJ1-3
v_gene: TRBV7-6
CDR3aa: CASSLGGRSNTIYF
CDR3nt: TGTGCCAGCAGCTTAGGGGGCCGATCCAACACCATATATTTT

d_gene: -
abundance: few
j_gene: TRBJ1-2
v_gene: TRBV27
CDR3aa: CASSLSRGAYGYTF
CDR3nt: TGTGCCAGCAGTTTATCGCGAGGAGCCTATGGCTACACCTTC

d_gene: -
abundance: -
j_gene: TRBJ1-5
v_gene: TRBV2
CDR3aa: CASSEDWNNQPQHF
CDR3nt: TGTGCCAGCAGTGAGGACTGGAACAATCAGCCCCAGCATTTT

d_gene: -
abundance: once
j_gene: TRBJ2-3
v_gene: TRBV28
CDR3aa: CASSRDTQYF
CDR3nt: TGTGCCAGCAGCAGGGATACGCAGTATTTT

d_gene: TRBD1
abundance: -
j_gene: TRBJ2-3
v_gene: TRBV10-3
CDR3aa: CATQRGQGSDTQYF
CDR3nt: TGTGCCACTCAGCGGGGACAGGGCTCAGATACGCAGTATTTT

d_gene: -
abundance: -
j_gene: TRBJ2-5
v_gene: TRBV28
CDR3aa: CASSPVDYPQETQYF
CDR3nt: TGTGCCAGCAGTCCTGTAGATTACCCCCAAGAGACCCAGTACTTC

d_gene: -
abundance: -
j_gene: TRBJ2-5
v_gene: TRBV10-2
CDR3aa: CASSFSRGETQYF
CDR3nt: TGCGCCAGCAGTTTTTCCAGGGGTGAGACCCAGTACTTC

d_gene: -
abundance: once
j_gene: TRBJ1-5
v_gene: TRBV19
CDR3aa: CASSIMDSNQPQHF
CDR3nt: TGTGCCAGTAGTATAATGGACAGCAATCAGCCCCAGCATTTT

d_gene: TRBD1
abundance: -
j_gene: TRBJ2-3
v_gene: TRBV27
CDR3aa: CASSLQGETDTQYF
CDR3nt: TGTGCCAGCAGTTTGCAGGGGGAAACAGATACGCAGTATTTT

d_gene: -
abundance: once
j_gene: TRBJ2-2
v_gene: TRBV5-3
CDR3aa: CARSLATCRKKNTGELFF
CDR3nt: TGTGCCAGAAGCTTGGCCACTTGTCGGAAAAAGAACACCGGGGAGCTGTTTTTT

d_gene: TRBD1
abundance: -
j_gene: TRBJ2-5
v_gene: TRBV5-6
CDR3aa: CASSPQGTGLQETQYF
CDR3nt: TGTGCCAGCAGCCCCCAGGGGACAGGCCTCCAAGAGACCCAGTACTTC

d_gene: -
abundance: -
j_gene: TRBJ1-5
v_gene: TRBV7-2
CDR3aa: CASSLDSGNQPQHF
CDR3nt: TGTGCCAGCAGCTTAGATAGCGGCAATCAGCCCCAGCATTTT

d_gene: -
abundance: -
j_gene: TRBJ1-4
v_gene: TRBV7-9
CDR3aa: CASSSGGGANEKLFF
CDR3nt: TGTGCCAGCAGCTCCGGTGGGGGGGCGAATGAAAAACTGTTTTTT

d_gene: -
abundance: -
j_gene: TRBJ1-1
v_gene: TRBV18
CDR3aa: CASSPTAQGGTEAFF
CDR3nt: TGTGCCAGCTCACCAACTGCGCAGGGAGGAACTGAAGCTTTCTTT

d_gene: -
abundance: -
j_gene: TRBJ1-2
v_gene: TRBV7-2
CDR3aa: CASSLRIWDSNYGYTF
CDR3nt: TGTGCCAGCAGCTTAAGGATTTGGGACTCTAACTATGGCTACACCTTC

d_gene: -
abundance: -
j_gene: TRBJ1-3
v_gene: TRBV3-1/TRBV3-2
CDR3aa: CASSQPGSGNTIYF
CDR3nt: TGTGCCAGCAGCCAACCGGGTTCAGGAAACACCATATATTTT

d_gene: -
abundance: -
j_gene: TRBJ1-1
v_gene: TRBV11-2
CDR3aa: CASSRYGYTEAFF
CDR3nt: TGTGCCAGCAGCAGATATGGGTATACTGAAGCTTTCTTT

d_gene: TRBD2
abundance: -
j_gene: TRBJ2-3
v_gene: TRBV28
CDR3aa: CASAWTSASTDTQYF
CDR3nt: TGTGCCAGCGCTTGGACTAGCGCTAGCACAGATACGCAGTATTTT

d_gene: -
abundance: -
j_gene: TRBJ2-7
v_gene: TRBV18
CDR3aa: CASSPLLEQYF
CDR3nt: TGTGCCAGCTCACCTCTCCTGGAGCAGTACTTC

d_gene: TRBD2
abundance: -
j_gene: TRBJ2-7
v_gene: TRBV10-2
CDR3aa: CASSSGLAAYEQYF
CDR3nt: TGCGCCAGCAGCTCGGGACTAGCGGCCTACGAGCAGTACTTC

d_gene: -
abundance: -
j_gene: TRBJ1-5
v_gene: TRBV6-1
CDR3aa: CASSELGREASNQPQHF
CDR3nt: TGTGCCAGCAGTGAACTTGGTAGGGAGGCGAGCAATCAGCCCCAGCATTTT

d_gene: -
abundance: once
j_gene: TRBJ1-1
v_gene: TRBV19
CDR3aa: CASMFHGAEAFF
CDR3nt: TGTGCCAGTATGTTCCACGGGGCTGAAGCTTTCTTT

d_gene: -
abundance: -
j_gene: TRBJ1-5
v_gene: TRBV19
CDR3aa: CASSIGRTINGQPQHF
CDR3nt: TGTGCCAGTAGTATTGGCAGGACCATCAACGGGCAGCCCCAGCATTTT

d_gene: TRBD1
abundance: -
j_gene: TRBJ1-1
v_gene: TRBV29-1
CDR3aa: CSVAETGRSMNTEAFF
CDR3nt: TGCAGCGTTGCGGAGACAGGGAGGTCAATGAACACTGAAGCTTTCTTT

d_gene: TRBD1
abundance: few
j_gene: TRBJ1-2
v_gene: TRBV6-1
CDR3aa: CASSEWTGSNYGYTF
CDR3nt: TGTGCCAGCAGTGAGTGGACAGGATCTAACTATGGCTACACCTTC

d_gene: TRBD1
abundance: -
j_gene: TRBJ2-2
v_gene: TRBV28
CDR3aa: CASSSSGTGGPNTGELFF
CDR3nt: TGTGCCAGCAGTTCTTCCGGGACAGGGGGCCCTAACACCGGGGAGCTGTTTTTT

d_gene: -
abundance: few
j_gene: TRBJ2-7
v_gene: TRBV7-9
CDR3aa: CASSHTGDEQYF
CDR3nt: TGTGCCAGCAGCCACACAGGCGACGAGCAGTACTTC

d_gene: -
abundance: -
j_gene: TRBJ2-2
v_gene: TRBV25-1
CDR3aa: CASSEGIGTVNTGELFF
CDR3nt: TGTGCCAGCAGTGAGGGGATCGGGACGGTGAACACCGGGGAGCTGTTTTTT

d_gene: -
abundance: -
j_gene: TRBJ1-4
v_gene: TRBV5-4
CDR3aa: CASSLAGINEKLFF
CDR3nt: TGTGCCAGCAGCTTGGCAGGGATTAATGAAAAACTGTTTTTT

d_gene: -
abundance: -
j_gene: TRBJ2-7
v_gene: TRBV27
CDR3aa: CASSFGGTYGQYF
CDR3nt: TGTGCCAGCAGTTTTGGAGGGACCTACGGGCAGTACTTC

d_gene: TRBD1
abundance: once
j_gene: TRBJ2-1
v_gene: TRBV6-6
CDR3aa: CASSLNSGTGASGEQFF
CDR3nt: TGTGCCAGCAGTCTAAACTCCGGGACAGGGGCGAGTGGTGAGCAGTTCTTC

d_gene: TRBD2
abundance: -
j_gene: TRBJ2-1
v_gene: TRBV18
CDR3aa: CASSPTGTSGYNEQFF
CDR3nt: TGTGCCAGCTCACCAACCGGGACTAGCGGGTACAATGAGCAGTTCTTC

d_gene: TRBD1
abundance: -
j_gene: TRBJ1-2
v_gene: TRBV5-6
CDR3aa: CASSEPGQGNYGYTF
CDR3nt: TGTGCCAGCAGCGAGCCGGGACAGGGGAACTATGGCTACACCTTC

d_gene: -
abundance: -
j_gene: TRBJ2-5
v_gene: TRBV19
CDR3aa: CATSSSETQYF
CDR3nt: TGTGCCACATCTAGCTCGGAGACCCAGTACTTC

d_gene: -
abundance: -
j_gene: TRBJ2-3
v_gene: TRBV6-5
CDR3aa: CASTPGGDTQYF
CDR3nt: TGTGCCAGCACCCCCGGGGGCGATACGCAGTATTTT

d_gene: -
abundance: -
j_gene: TRBJ2-7
v_gene: TRBV28
CDR3aa: CASRSPGGSYEQYF
CDR3nt: TGTGCCAGCAGGTCCCCGGGCGGCTCCTACGAGCAGTACTTC

d_gene: -
abundance: -
j_gene: TRBJ1-5
v_gene: TRBV6-5
CDR3aa: CASCGTDPNQPQHF
CDR3nt: TGTGCCAGCTGCGGGACCGATCCAAATCAGCCCCAGCATTTT

d_gene: TRBD2
abundance: -
j_gene: TRBJ2-5
v_gene: TRBV28
CDR3aa: CASSPGTSGGRRAQYF
CDR3nt: TGTGCCAGCAGCCCGGGGACTAGCGGGGGACGGAGGGCCCAGTACTTC

d_gene: TRBD1
abundance: once
j_gene: TRBJ1-6
v_gene: TRBV6-5
CDR3aa: CASRVDRVNSPLHF
CDR3nt: TGTGCCAGCAGGGTCGACAGGGTGAATTCACCCCTCCACTTT

d_gene: -
abundance: -
j_gene: TRBJ1-5
v_gene: TRBV6-5
CDR3aa: CASSSRRGDSNQPQHF
CDR3nt: TGTGCCAGCAGTTCCCGCAGGGGTGATAGCAATCAGCCCCAGCATTTT